This entry lists 21 T cell receptor beta chains sequenced from one sample in a study of response to subunit inactivated influenza vaccine. TCRdb reanalysed the RT-PCR reads using MiXCR and keeps one entry per CDR3 protein. The sample carries 500,000 to 600,000 distinct CDR3 sequences, 12% recorded once. This specimen was PBMCs from blood, taken on the day of vaccination. These receptors came from a man aged 50 or older who received an inactivated influenza vaccine.

CDR3 sequence reads: CASRIEIADTQYF. The DNA of the CDR3 is TGTGCCAGCAGAATCGAAATAGCAGATACGCAGTATTTT. This sequence joins TRBV28 and TRBJ2-3, with D unresolved. The CDR3 loop spans 13 amino acids. Trimming removed 6 bases at V and 4 bases at J, with 11 bases between. Germline-derived CDR1 and CDR2 are MDHEN and SYDVKM.

The chain joins TRBV12-3 or TRBV12-4 to TRBJ1-5; no definite D call. The CDR3 contains 14 residues. V lost 3 bases to trimming and J lost 2 bases, with 8 bases between them. CDR3 DNA sequence: TGTGCCAGCAGTTTCACTAGAGGCAATCAGCCCCAGCATTTT. Protein sequence: CASSFTRGNQPQHF.

The sample holds a few counts of this clonotype. The chain has TRBV7-9 and TRBJ1-1; D gene ambiguous. CDR1 SEHNR and CDR2 FQNEAQ come from the germline V gene (reference sequence). The germline V and J ends were trimmed by 5 bases and 4 bases, with 14 bases remaining between them. This CDR3 is built from 14 residues. DNA of the CDR3: TGTGCCAGCAGCCGACCCCCTAAGGCCACTGAAGCTTTCTTT. It yields the protein CASSRPPKATEAFF.

V usage is TRBV20-1 and J usage is TRBJ2-5; 9 nucleotides line up with TRBD1. This CDR3 region has 13 residues. Germline loops: CDR1 DFQATT, CDR2 SNEGSKA (reference sequence). J lost 7 bases, V lost 0 bases, and 3 bases had no gene match. The CDR3 region is CSARDGTGRTQYF. CDR3 nucleotide sequence: TGCAGTGCTAGAGATGGGACAGGGCGGACCCAGTACTTC.

Worth noting for this clonotype: This may be a read error, as it is one base from a much larger clone. The rearrangement links TRBV20-1 to TRBJ2-7; D may be TRBD1 or TRBD2 (5 bases each). Germline CDR1 DFQATT, CDR2 SNEGSKA (reference sequence). CDR3 size: 16 residues. The CDR3 here is CCARDGDLKSSYEQYF. Written as DNA, the CDR3 is TGCTGTGCTAGAGATGGGGACCTGAAAAGCTCCTACGAGCAGTACTTC.

This chain connects TRBV28 to TRBJ2-7; D might be TRBD2 (6 bases). The CDR3 is 13 residues long. The germline V gene has CDR1 MDHEN and CDR2 SYDVKM. The V and J ends lost 5 bases and 4 bases respectively, with 12 bases between them. CDR3 region: CASSRSSEYEQYF. In nucleotides, the CDR3 is TGTGCCAGCAGTAGGTCTAGCGAATACGAGCAGTACTTC.

This clonotype came up once. This rearrangement joins TRBV11-1 to TRBJ2-5, with TRBD2 matching 9 bases. The CDR3 extends over 19 amino acids. CDR1 SGHAT and CDR2 FQDESV come from the germline V gene (reference sequence). V lost 2 bases, J lost 5 bases, and 18 bases stayed unmatched. CDR3 DNA sequence: TGTGCCAGCAGCTTACCATCCTCGGATGGCGGGAGGGCCTGGGAGACCCAGTACTTC. It yields the protein CASSLPSSDGGRAWETQYF.

This clonotype was detected only a few times. The chain employs TRBV5-1 and TRBJ2-5; D may be TRBD2 (5 bases). Trimming removed 1 base from V and 4 bases from J, with 8 bases in between. The CDR3 totals 13 residues. The germline V gene has CDR1 SGHRS and CDR2 YFSETQ. DNA of the CDR3: TGCGCCAGCAGCTTGAGCCGGGGAGAGACCCAGTACTTC. Translating it yields CASSLSRGETQYF.

This clonotype showed up many times. The chain combines TRBV12-3 or TRBV12-4 with TRBJ2-1, with D perhaps TRBD2 (6 bases). The V gene lost 6 bases and the J gene lost 9 bases, with 12 bases spanning the gap. The CDR3 has 12 residues. Written as DNA, the CDR3 is TGTGCCAGCAGCGCTGCGGGATCTGAGCAGTTCTTC. Translating it yields CASSAAGSEQFF.

The V and J genes are TRBV6-2 or TRBV6-3 and TRBJ2-7, with TRBD2 matching over 9 bases. Trimming cost V 7 bases and J 3 bases; bases outside gene matches: 13. Germline V CDR1 and CDR2: MNHEY, SVGEGT. CDR3 length equals 16 residues. CDR3 residues: CASTSSRLAGIYEQYF. The CDR3 coding sequence is TGTGCCAGCACTTCCTCGAGGCTAGCGGGGATCTACGAGCAGTACTTC.

This clonotype was recorded a few times. This sequence joins TRBV12-3 or TRBV12-4 and TRBJ1-1; maybe TRBD1 (5 bases). The CDR3 length is 15 residues. Trimming pared 5 bases from V and 7 bases from J, leaving 20 bases between. This CDR3 reads CASSPPGTSGDEAFF. The CDR3 bases are TGTGCCAGCAGTCCTCCCGGGACTTCTGGTGATGAAGCTTTCTTT.

To note about this clonotype: The junction departs from germline at one end; a sequencing error may be responsible. V and J are TRBV11-2 and TRBJ2-7, with 9 bases that match TRBD1. Germline V gives CDR1 SGHAT, CDR2 FQNNGV. The CDR3 totals 15 residues. CDR3: CASSIEGQGHHEQYF. CDR3 coding DNA: TGTGCCAGCAGCATAGAGGGACAGGGCCACCACGAGCAGTACTTC.

This clonotype has just a few counts. The CDR3 is CSVEPSGGDTQYF. DNA of the CDR3: TGCAGCGTTGAGCCTAGCGGGGGCGATACGCAGTATTTT. The chain carries TRBV29-1 and TRBJ2-3; 10 bases map to TRBD2. Looked up from germline, CDR1 is SQVTM and CDR2 is ANQGSEA. The CDR3 has 13 amino acids. V dropped 3 bases and J dropped 6; count of bases not matched to a gene: 3.

This clonotype was recorded many times. The chain uses TRBV19 and TRBJ2-7; maybe TRBD2 (5 bases). The CDR3 is 12 amino acids. CDR1 is LNHDA and CDR2 is SQIVND in the germline V gene (reference sequence). V was pared by 5 bases and J by 5 bases, with 10 bases between. CDR3 loop: CASSPAGDEQYF. The CDR3 DNA is TGTGCCAGTAGTCCCGCCGGGGACGAGCAGTACTTC.

The CDR3 nucleotides read TGTGCCAGCAGAGGGGGAGGAGGTGTGTCGGCTCAGTACTTC. It yields the protein CASRGGGGVSAQYF. The chain employs TRBV2 and TRBJ2-4, with D possibly called TRBD1 or TRBD2 (6 bases each). V was clipped by 6 bases and J by 12 bases, with 21 bases between them. The CDR3 has 14 amino acids. The V gene's germline CDR1 is SNHLY and CDR2 FYNNEI. The complete variable domain, with remaining parts taken from reference TRBV2 and TRBJ2-4, reads EPEVTQTPSHQVTQMGQEVILRCVPISNHLYFYWYRQILGQKVEFLVSFYNNEISEKSEIFDDQFSVERPDGSNFTLKIRSTKLEDSAMYFCASRGGGGVSAQYFGAGTRLSVL.

This clonotype was picked up a small number of times. This chain links TRBV4-2 with TRBJ2-3, with D perhaps matching TRBD2 (5 bases). Germline V gives CDR1 LGHNA, CDR2 YNFKEQ. The CDR3 contains 19 residues. The V end was cut by 1 base, the J end by 2 bases, with 22 bases between. The DNA of the CDR3 is TGTGCCAGCAGCCAAGGTTTCATCGGCGGGCAAGACCCCACAGATACGCAGTATTTT. Its protein is CASSQGFIGGQDPTDTQYF.

CDR3: CASSSKGWDKNIQYF. In nucleotides, the CDR3 is TGTGCCAGCAGCTCTAAGGGCTGGGACAAAAACATTCAGTACTTC. This chain joins TRBV7-2 and TRBJ2-4; D is unresolved. V lost 4 bases, J lost 3 bases, and 13 bases lay in between. CDR3 length equals 15 residues. The germline V gene encodes CDR1 SGHTA and CDR2 FQGNSA.

This chain uses TRBV5-1 with TRBJ2-7, with 9 positions matching TRBD1. CDR1 is SGHRS and CDR2 is YFSETQ in the germline V gene. V lost 4 bases, J lost 0 bases, and 8 bases stayed unmatched. The length of the CDR3 is 16 residues. The CDR3 nucleotides are TGCGCCAGCAGCCCCCAAGACAGGGGGAGCTCCTACGAGCAGTACTTC. It translates to CASSPQDRGSSYEQYF.

The chain combines TRBV6-1 with TRBJ2-2; D unclear. Germline V lookup: CDR1 MNHNS, CDR2 SASEGT. The CDR3 is 14 amino acids. V gave up 4 bases and J gave up 1 base, with 7 bases separating them. This CDR3 is CASSVTWNTGELFF. The CDR3 nucleotides are TGTGCCAGCAGTGTAACGTGGAACACCGGGGAGCTGTTTTTT.

Many counts were recorded for this clonotype. The chain joins TRBV5-1 to TRBJ1-5; a weak D match, TRBD1 (6 bases). Germline V gene sequence: CDR1 SGHRS, CDR2 YFSETQ. V was pared by 2 bases and J by 4 bases, with 13 bases between. This CDR3 comprises 15 residues. The CDR3 region is CASSLTGGQNQPQHF. For the CDR3, the DNA is TGCGCCAGCAGCTTAACCGGGGGCCAAAATCAGCCCCAGCATTTT.

Only one count was recorded for this clonotype. The chain employs TRBV6-2 or TRBV6-3 and TRBJ2-1; D remains unclear. Germline V lookup: CDR1 MNHEY, CDR2 SVGEGT. This CDR3 is built from 12 residues. V was clipped by 0 bases and J by 8 bases, with 5 bases between them. For the CDR3, the DNA is TGTGCCAGCAGTTACTCGGGGTATGAGCAGTTCTTC. Translation: CASSYSGYEQFF.